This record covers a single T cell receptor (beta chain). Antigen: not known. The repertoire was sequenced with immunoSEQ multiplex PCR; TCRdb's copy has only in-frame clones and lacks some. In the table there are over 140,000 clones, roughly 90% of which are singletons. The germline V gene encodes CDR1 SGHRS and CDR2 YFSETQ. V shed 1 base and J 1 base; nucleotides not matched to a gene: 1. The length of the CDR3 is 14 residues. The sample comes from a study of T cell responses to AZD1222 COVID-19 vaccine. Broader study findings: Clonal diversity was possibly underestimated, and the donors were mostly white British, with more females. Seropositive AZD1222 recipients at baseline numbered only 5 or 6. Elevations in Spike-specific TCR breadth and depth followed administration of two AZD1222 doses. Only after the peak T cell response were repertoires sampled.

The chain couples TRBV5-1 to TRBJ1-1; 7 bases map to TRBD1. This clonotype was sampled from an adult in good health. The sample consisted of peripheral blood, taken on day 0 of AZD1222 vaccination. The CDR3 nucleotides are TGCGCCAGCAGCTTGACAGGGGAGAACACTGAAGCTTTCTTT. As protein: CASSLTGENTEAFF. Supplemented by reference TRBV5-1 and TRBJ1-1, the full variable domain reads KAGVTQTPRYLIKTRGQQVTLSCSPISGHRSVSWYQQTPGQGLQFLFEYFSETQRNKGNFPGRFSGRQFSNSRSEMNVSTLELGDSALYLCASSLTGENTEAFFGQGTRLTVV.